This T cell receptor (beta chain) emerged from a study of blood T cell repertoires in COVID-19. TCRdb's table, derived via immunoSEQ multiplex PCR, lists solely in-frame clones and lacks some. The sample has approximately 190,000 clones, around 80% seen once. The CDR3 extends over 15 amino acids. Germline-derived CDR1 and CDR2 are SGHAT and FQNNGV. V dropped 1 base and J dropped 6 bases, with 16 bases sitting between them. Input material: peripheral blood. This chain connects TRBV11-2 to TRBJ2-7; the D gene is possibly TRBD2 (6 bases). The TCR sequence derives from a human donor with acute or convalescent COVID-19. The donor label of this sample is uncertain. In nucleotides, the CDR3 is TGTGCCAGCAGCTTAGGTCGCGGGGCGCGGGGCGAGCAGTACTTC. Its protein is CASSLGRGARGEQYF.